The 12 T cell receptor beta chains listed next were all sequenced from one sample in a study of monozygotic twins with inflammatory bowel disease. TCRdb re-called the 5' RACE reads; one entry per CDR3 protein, DNA not given. The sample data list about 450,000 distinct CDR3 sequences. Sequenced: blood. Receptors originate from a human donor with ulcerative colitis or Crohn's disease, or a healthy co-twin of an affected twin (not recorded which).

The chain uses TRBV5-6 and TRBJ1-1. Germline V CDR1 and CDR2: SGHDT, YYEEEE. CDR3 size: 12 residues. This CDR3 is CASSFMRAEAFF.

The rearrangement uses TRBV30 and TRBJ1-1; absent DNA, TCRdb's TRBD1 call cannot be checked. CDR1 and CDR2 from the germline V gene are GTSNPN and SVGIG (reference sequence). The CDR3 is 14 amino acids. CDR3 residues: CAWSRGIMNTEAFF.

The V and J genes are TRBV20-1 and TRBJ2-3; the D call of TRBD1 rests on TCRdb alone, since no DNA is present to check it. The CDR3 totals 13 residues. The germline gives CDR1 DFQATT, CDR2 SNEGSKA (reference sequence). The CDR3 sequence: CSALTGTVDTQYF.

This chain connects TRBV3-1 to TRBJ1-2. Germline lookup yields CDR1 LGHDT and CDR2 YNNKEL (reference sequence). The CDR3 has 11 residues. CDR3 sequence: CASRGSSGYTF.

The rearrangement uses TRBV10-2 and TRBJ1-1; TCRdb picks TRBD1, but there is no DNA to check that call. The germline V gene has CDR1 WSHSY and CDR2 SAAADI. The CDR3 has 15 residues. CDR3 sequence reads: CASTPDRVGNTEAFF.

The V and J genes are TRBV7-2 and TRBJ2-1. Germline CDR1 reads SGHTA; CDR2 reads FQGNSA. The CDR3 length is 15 residues. CDR3 loop: CASSLGGSLNNEQFF.

The chain has TRBV29-1 and TRBJ1-1; there is no DNA to check the TCRdb D call of TRBD1. Looked up from germline, CDR1 is SQVTM and CDR2 is ANQGSEA. This CDR3 region has 13 residues. The CDR3 protein is CSERGQGNTEAFF.

The J gene is TRBJ2-1, the V gene TRBV28; TCRdb reports TRBD2, a call that lacks DNA to check it against. Germline CDR1 reads MDHEN; CDR2 reads SYDVKM. The CDR3 length is 15 residues. This CDR3 reads CASSLGTRSYNEQFF.

The chain employs TRBV5-1 and TRBJ2-5; TCRdb selects TRBD2, and the lack of DNA leaves this call unchecked. The CDR3 extends over 15 amino acids. CDR1 is SGHRS, CDR2 YFSETQ, per germline. CDR3 sequence: CASSLIGLAVETQYF.

This chain uses TRBV12-3 or TRBV12-4 with TRBJ2-2; checking the TCRdb D call of TRBD1 is not possible without DNA. This CDR3 comprises 15 residues. The CDR3 sequence: CASSLPGVGAGELFF.

This chain connects TRBV25-1 to TRBJ2-7; lacking DNA, the TRBD1 call made by TCRdb goes unchecked. The CDR3 loop spans 15 amino acids. Germline V gives CDR1 MGHDK, CDR2 SYGVNS. CDR3 region: CASSFGTGRIYEQYF.

The chain uses TRBV20-1 and TRBJ1-2; TCRdb reports TRBD1, a call that lacks DNA to check it against. The CDR3 is made up of 14 amino acids. Germline assignment: CDR1 DFQATT and CDR2 SNEGSKA (reference sequence). This CDR3 is CSALPTGGVYGYTF.